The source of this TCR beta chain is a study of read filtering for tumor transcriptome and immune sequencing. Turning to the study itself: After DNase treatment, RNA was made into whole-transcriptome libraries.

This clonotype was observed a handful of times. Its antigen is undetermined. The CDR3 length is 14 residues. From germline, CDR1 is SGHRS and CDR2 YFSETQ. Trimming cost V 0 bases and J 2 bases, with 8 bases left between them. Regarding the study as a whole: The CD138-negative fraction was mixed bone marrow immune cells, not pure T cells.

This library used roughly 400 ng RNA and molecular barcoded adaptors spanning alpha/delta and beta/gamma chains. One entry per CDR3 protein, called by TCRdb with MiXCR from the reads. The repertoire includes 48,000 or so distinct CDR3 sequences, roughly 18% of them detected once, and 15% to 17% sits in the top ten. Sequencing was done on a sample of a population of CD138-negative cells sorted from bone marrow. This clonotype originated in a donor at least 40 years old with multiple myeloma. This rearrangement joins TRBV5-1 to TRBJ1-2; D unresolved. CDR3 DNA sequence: TGCGCCAGCAGCTTGGAGTCGAAGAACTATGGCTACACCTTC. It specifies CASSLESKNYGYTF.